The T cell receptor (beta chain) under discussion was sequenced for a study of graft-versus-host responses after intestinal transplantation. Clones were sequenced by immunoSEQ multiplex PCR, and TCRdb holds only the in-frame ones, with some missing. The sample consists of more than 65,000 clones, approximately 80% of them appearing once. CDR1 MNHEY and CDR2 SMNVEV come from the germline V gene (reference sequence). The CDR3 is 16 amino acids. V lost 1 base and J lost 4; bases outside the gene matches: 7. Details on this clone: Its specificity is unknown.

Overall study results and limits: Graft-donor T cell macrochimerism coincided with high graft-versus-host to host-versus-graft clonal ratios in allografts.

The sequenced sample was unstimulated CD4+ T cells sorted from spleen or lymph node cells, obtained before transplant. The receptor's source is a human donor who was the organ donor for an intestinal transplant. The V and J genes are TRBV27 and TRBJ1-5; 7 bases match TRBD1. The CDR3 sequence is CASSLFSDRRNQPQHF. CDR3 DNA sequence: TGTGCCAGCAGTTTATTTTCGGACAGGAGGAATCAGCCCCAGCATTTT.